Reported below is one T cell receptor (beta chain). TCRdb reprocessed the RT-PCR reads with MiXCR, giving one entry per CDR3 protein. The sample holds 650,000 to 800,000 distinct CDR3 sequences; more than 13% are singletons and the top ten take 3.6%. Per germline, CDR1 MNHEY and CDR2 SMNVEV (reference sequence). The CDR3 consists of 16 residues. After removal of 4 bases from V and 5 bases from J, the junction contained 5 bases not matched to a gene. The origin of this receptor is a female donor in good health, serving as a healthy control. This chain uses TRBV27 with TRBJ2-2; 12 positions agree with TRBD2. Material: memory CD4+ T cells from blood. CDR3: CASSSLAGGGTGELFF. CDR3 coding DNA: TGTGCCAGCAGTTCACTAGCGGGAGGCGGAACCGGGGAGCTGTTTTTT.